Many counts were recorded for the clone carrying this T cell receptor (beta chain). The data were taken from a study of T cells of healthy individuals. The ends were cut back, 0 bases at V and 2 bases at J, with 8 bases in the middle. The CDR3 sequence is 15 residues long. CDR1 and CDR2 from the germline V gene are SGHDN and FVKESK. TCRdb analysed the 5' RACE reads with MiXCR anew, one entry per CDR3 protein. The table has about 53,000 distinct CDR3 sequences, approximately 15% seen once; the top ten hold approximately 16%. The V gene is TRBV14, the J gene TRBJ2-1, with D unclear. The sequence was collected from a human donor in good health. The CDR3 DNA reads TGTGCCAGCAGCCAAGATACCAGCCCCTACAATGAGCAGTTCTTC. Translation gives CASSQDTSPYNEQFF.